A selection of T cell receptor beta chains follows, all from one sample in a study of cytomegalovirus exposure and HLA in healthy donors. Profiling relied on immunoSEQ multiplex PCR, and the TCRdb table lists in-frame clones only, not all of them. The profile shows 170,000 or so clones, 80% of them singletons. Material for sequencing was PBMCs. All receptors come from a boy younger than 18 in good health and CMV-seronegative. The CDR3 runs from the conserved cysteine through the conserved F or W. The D gene is left open where the match is weak. The listing skips clone size in some rows; elsewhere it reads once, few, many or a size class.

d_call	clone_size	v_call	j_call	cdr3_nt	cdr3_aa
NA	once	TRBV19	TRBJ1-6	TGTGCCAGTAGTATTCGTGATTCACCCCTCCACTTT	CASSIRDSPLHF
NA	NA	TRBV27	TRBJ2-5	TGTGCCAGCAGGGGCAGGGGTGGGACCCAGTACTTC	CASRGRGGTQYF
NA	few	TRBV6-1	TRBJ2-6	TGTGCCACCGAGTCCTCTGGGGCCAACGTCCTGACTTTC	CATESSGANVLTF
NA	NA	TRBV15	TRBJ1-1	TGTGCCACCAGCAGACGGCGGCAGCTGAACACTGAAGCTTTCTTT	CATSRRRQLNTEAFF
NA	NA	TRBV6-4	TRBJ1-1	TGTGCCAGCAGCTCTCAGGGTGGGAACACTGAAGCTTTCTTT	CASSSQGGNTEAFF
TRBD1	NA	TRBV5-1	TRBJ2-7	TGCGCCAGCAGCCCGAGGACAGGGGGCTCCTACGAGCAGTACTTC	CASSPRTGGSYEQYF
TRBD1	NA	TRBV11-2	TRBJ1-2	TGTGCCAGCAGCTCCCTGACAGGGCTTAACGGCTACACCTTC	CASSSLTGLNGYTF
NA	NA	TRBV5-1	TRBJ1-1	TGCGCCAGCAGCTTGGCTCCGAACACTGAAGCTTTCTTT	CASSLAPNTEAFF
TRBD1	NA	TRBV27	TRBJ1-5	TGTGCCAGCACCCCCTTAGAGTCCTGGACAGGGGCCCTCAATCAGCCCCAGCATTTT	CASTPLESWTGALNQPQHF
NA	NA	TRBV7-9	TRBJ2-3	TGTTCCAGCAGCTTAGGTCTTGAGCAAACTAGCACAGATACGCAGTATTTT	CSSSLGLEQTSTDTQYF
NA	NA	TRBV5-1	TRBJ1-6	TGCGCCAGCAGTTTAGGACAGTCCTCTAATTCACCCCTCCACTTT	CASSLGQSSNSPLHF
TRBD1	NA	TRBV12-5	TRBJ1-2	TGTGCTAGTGGTCTGGCCGGGACAGCCGGCTACACCTTC	CASGLAGTAGYTF
TRBD2	few	TRBV4-2	TRBJ2-1	TGTGCCAGCAGCCATCCTGGGACTAGCGGGGCCTTAAGCTCCTACAATGAGCAGTTCTTC	CASSHPGTSGALSSYNEQFF
NA	NA	TRBV7-9	TRBJ1-3	TGTGCCAGCAGCTTAGGGGCAGGGCCCGGAAACACCATATATTTT	CASSLGAGPGNTIYF
NA	NA	TRBV6-5	TRBJ1-1	TGTGCCAGCAGTTACAGGCAGGACACTGAAGCTTTCTTT	CASSYRQDTEAFF
TRBD1	NA	TRBV29-1	TRBJ2-3	TGCAGCGCCGGGACAGGGGGGACAGATACGCAGTATTTT	CSAGTGGTDTQYF
TRBD1	NA	TRBV7-2	TRBJ1-2	TGTGCCAGCAGCTTGACAGGGTTCGACTATGGCTACACCTTC	CASSLTGFDYGYTF
TRBD2	NA	TRBV27	TRBJ2-7	TGTGCCAGCAGTGAAACGGGACTAGCGGATCTATCCTACGAGCAGTACTTC	CASSETGLADLSYEQYF
TRBD2	NA	TRBV19	TRBJ2-2	TGTGCCACCCAACGGGGCGGGAGGGCCGACACCGGGGAGCTGTTTTTT	CATQRGGRADTGELFF